This entry lists 13 T cell receptor beta chains sequenced from one sample in a study of prognosis after radiotherapy for stage I lung cancer. The TCR beta CDR3 region was amplified from genomic DNA, with two rounds of multiplex PCR being used for the amplification. For every TRBV and TRBJ gene, a specific primer was used in first-round PCR. A single record per CDR3 protein comes from TCRdb applying MiXCR to the multiplex PCR reads. This sample has about 30,000 distinct CDR3 sequences, with around 48% found just once. Specimen: PBMCs, collected before or after stereotactic body radiation therapy (not recorded which). These receptors all come from a donor over 45 with non-small cell lung cancer.

This clonotype has ten or more counts. The chain recombines TRBV7-9 with TRBJ2-6; D remains unclear. The V and J ends lost 3 bases and 0 bases respectively, with 3 bases between them. The CDR3 sequence is 14 residues long. CDR1 and CDR2 (germline): SEHNR, FQNEAQ (reference sequence). The CDR3 DNA follows: TGTGCCAGCAGCTTGGACTCTGGGGCCAACGTCCTGACTTTC. Translating it yields CASSLDSGANVLTF.

This clonotype turned up a few times. The conserved phenylalanine or tryptophan normally closing the CDR3 is absent here, so this likely arose from a read error. The J gene is TRBJ1-6, the V gene TRBV18; 8 bases fit TRBD1. The CDR3 spans 17 residues. Germline CDR1 KGHSH, CDR2 LQKENI. CDR3 in DNA: TGCGCCAGCTCCCCGGACAGGGCGAGCTCCTATAATTCACCCCTCCACTCT. Protein: CASSPDRASSYNSPLHS.

This clonotype came up many times. This chain connects TRBV25-1 to TRBJ2-5; no definite D call. Trimming cost V 7 bases and J 5 bases, with 11 bases left between them. There are 12 residues in the CDR3. Germline CDR1 reads MGHDK; CDR2 reads SYGVNS. The CDR3 loop reads CASKFMGETQYF. The CDR3 DNA reads TGTGCCAGCAAATTCATGGGGGAGACCCAGTACTTC.

This clonotype was detected many times. The chain has TRBV28 and TRBJ2-1; D is uncertain. The CDR3 consists of 11 residues. Trimming removed 6 bases from V and 4 bases from J, with 4 bases in between. CDR1 MDHEN and CDR2 SYDVKM come from the germline V gene. As DNA, the CDR3 is TGTGCCAGCAGCCGGTACAATGAGCAGTTCTTC. Its translation: CASSRYNEQFF.

By share of the sample, this clonotype is medium-sized. The chain has TRBV7-2 and TRBJ2-1; TRBD1 or TRBD2 may be the D gene (5 bases each). Trimming pared 2 bases from V and 0 bases from J, leaving 11 bases between. The V gene's germline CDR1 is SGHTA and CDR2 FQGNSA. The CDR3 covers 16 residues. CDR3 in DNA: TGTGCCAGCAGCTTAAGGTGGGGGAGCTCCTACAATGAGCAGTTCTTC. Residues: CASSLRWGSSYNEQFF.

This clonotype is termed medium-sized. This sequence joins TRBV7-3 and TRBJ2-3; D is possibly TRBD1 (5 bases). Germline V gives CDR1 SGHTA, CDR2 FQGTGA. Trimming shortened V by 2 bases and J by 6 bases, and 18 bases separated the two germline ends. This CDR3 region has 16 residues. Written as DNA, the CDR3 is TGTGCCAGCAGCTTACGCCAGGGTAGGATTGGTGATACGCAGTATTTT. This gives the protein CASSLRQGRIGDTQYF.

At least ten counts were recorded for this clonotype. The chain recombines TRBV28 with TRBJ2-5, with 7 bases aligning to TRBD1. The V gene's germline CDR1 is MDHEN and CDR2 SYDVKM. V trimming: 5 bases; J trimming: 4 bases; junction bases outside the gene matches: 19. This CDR3 has 18 residues. The CDR3 nucleotides read TGTGCCAGCAGTACCACCTGGGACAGCCTCGGTAGGGGAGAGACCCAGTACTTC. It translates to CASSTTWDSLGRGETQYF.

About this clonotype: This sequence is one base from a far larger clone and is likely a read error. V usage is TRBV2 and J usage is TRBJ2-7; TRBD1 or TRBD2 may be the D gene (5 bases each). CDR3 length: 12 residues. Germline CDR1 reads SNHLY; CDR2 reads FYNNEI. The V gene lost 7 bases and the J gene lost 6 bases, with 13 bases spanning the gap. The CDR3 region has the DNA TGTGCCAGCATTACCCCTGGGACCGAGCAGTACTTC. Translation gives CASITPGTEQYF. The variable domain in full, completed from reference TRBV2 and TRBJ2-7, reads EPEVTQTPSHQVTQMGQEVILRCVPISNHLYFYWYRQILGQKVEFLVSFYNNEISEKSEIFDDQFSVERPDGSNFTLKIRSTKLEDSAMYFCASITPGTEQYFGPGTRLTVT.

This clonotype came up many times. The genes are TRBV24-1 and TRBJ2-5, with D unresolved. The V end was cut by 7 bases, the J end by 0 bases, with 14 bases between. Germline-derived CDR1 and CDR2 are KGHDR and SFDVKD. The CDR3 has 15 amino acids. CDR3 in amino acids: CATSSPHSYQETQYF. The CDR3 DNA sequence: TGTGCCACCAGCAGTCCGCACTCGTACCAAGAGACCCAGTACTTC.

This clonotype came up many times. The chain employs TRBV7-2 and TRBJ2-3; TRBD1 might be the D (6 bases). This CDR3 spans 15 amino acids. Trimming took 5 bases from V and 2 from J, leaving 14 bases between them. Per germline, CDR1 SGHTA and CDR2 FQGNSA. The CDR3 sequence is CASSPRQVLTDTQYF. In nucleotides, the CDR3 is TGTGCCAGCAGCCCTAGACAGGTACTCACAGATACGCAGTATTTT. Full variable domain (missing parts from reference TRBV7-2 and TRBJ2-3): GAGVSQSPSNKVTEKGKDVELRCDPISGHTALYWYRQSLGQGLEFLIYFQGNSAPDKSGLPSDRFSAERTGGSVSTLTIQRTQQEDSAVYLCASSPRQVLTDTQYFGPGTRLTVL.

Turning to this clonotype: A clone one base away is much larger, so this may be a read error. The chain has TRBV15 and TRBJ1-1; a possible D gene is TRBD1 (6 bases). This CDR3 comprises 13 residues. Germline V CDR1 and CDR2: LNHNV, YYDKDF (reference sequence). CDR3 residues: CATIRNQGTEAFF. DNA for the CDR3: TGTGCCACCATCAGAAACCAGGGGACTGAAGCTTTCTTT.

The chain carries TRBV5-1 and TRBJ2-3; 12 bases are a match to TRBD2. CDR1 SGHRS and CDR2 YFSETQ come from the germline V gene. The J segment lost 3 bases and the V segment lost 7 bases, leaving 12 bases of the junction unmatched. This CDR3 comprises 17 residues. CDR3 sequence: CASVRLAGAVLTDTQYF. CDR3 nucleotide sequence: TGCGCCAGCGTACGACTAGCGGGAGCTGTACTAACAGATACGCAGTATTTT.

Concerning this clonotype: An end of the junction does not agree with germline; a read error may underlie this. V is TRBV6-2 or TRBV6-3 and J is TRBJ2-2, with D possibly being TRBD2 (5 bases). This CDR3 is 16 amino acids long. Germline-derived CDR1 and CDR2 are MNHEY and SVGEGT. This chain's CDR3 is CASSELPSSLTGELSF. Written as DNA, the CDR3 is TGTGCCAGCAGTGAATTACCGTCAAGTTTGACCGGGGAGCTGTCTTTT.